This is a list of T cell receptor beta chains from one sample in a study of blood T cell dynamics during melanoma immunotherapy. Method: immunoSEQ multiplex PCR; TCRdb's copy keeps in-frame clones and lacks some. The profile shows over 15,000 clones, roughly 83% of them singletons. The material was blood, obtained from a patient treated with checkpoint blockade. The receptor set was obtained from a human donor with melanoma. The CDR3 runs from the conserved cysteine through the conserved F or W. A D gene is named only where the DNA matches it firmly. Clone size appears in some rows only: once, few, many, or a class for an expanded clone.

v_call	d_call	j_call	clone_size	cdr3_nt	cdr3_aa
TRBV7-9	-	TRBJ2-7	-	TGTGCCAGCAGCTCCCCTGGCGGGCCCAGCTCCTACGAGCAGTACTTC	CASSSPGGPSSYEQYF
TRBV19	TRBD2	TRBJ2-1	few	TGTGCCAGTAGTACCCCCCCGGGACTAGCGGGAGATGGCTCCTACAATGAGCAGTTCTTC	CASSTPPGLAGDGSYNEQFF
TRBV5-1	-	TRBJ2-7	-	TGCGCCAGCAGCTTTGGCTACGAGCAGTACTTC	CASSFGYEQYF
TRBV10-1	TRBD1	TRBJ1-6	-	TGCGCCAGCAGGCTTAAGGACAGGAGAACAAATTCACCCCTCCACTTT	CASRLKDRRTNSPLHF
TRBV6-5	-	TRBJ2-5	-	TGTGCCAGCAGCCGGACAATTCAAGAGACCCAGTACTTC	CASSRTIQETQYF
TRBV19	TRBD1	TRBJ2-6	-	TGTGCCAGTAGGAGACAGGGTGCCGGGGCCAACGTCCTGACTTTC	CASRRQGAGANVLTF
TRBV29-1	-	TRBJ2-5	-	TGCAGCGTTGGCGGGCCCGGGGAGACCCAGTACTTC	CSVGGPGETQYF
TRBV18	TRBD2	TRBJ2-7	few	TGTGCCAGCTCACCGTTAGCGGGATCCTACGAGCAGTACTTC	CASSPLAGSYEQYF
TRBV7-9	-	TRBJ1-2	few	TGTGCCAGCAGCCGAGACAGTGCGGAATATGGCTACACCTTC	CASSRDSAEYGYTF
TRBV7-9	-	TRBJ2-2	-	TGTGCCGCCCCGGCAGGGTCAAGCACCGGGGAGCTGTTTTTT	CAAPAGSSTGELFF
TRBV30	-	TRBJ2-7	-	TGTGCCTGGAGTGTGGGTAGCGGATACCACTACGAGCAGTACTTC	CAWSVGSGYHYEQYF
TRBV7-3	-	TRBJ2-5	-	TGTGCCAGCAGCCCGACCAAGGGGGAGACCCAGTACTTC	CASSPTKGETQYF
TRBV18	TRBD1	TRBJ2-1	once	TGTGCCAGCTCACCAGCAGGGGGAAATGAGCAGTTCTTC	CASSPAGGNEQFF
TRBV7-3	-	TRBJ1-6	once	TGTGCCAGCAGGGGGGAGGTTAATTCACCCCTCCACTTT	CASRGEVNSPLHF
TRBV6-5	-	TRBJ1-1	-	TGTGCCAGCCGACGGCCAGGGGACACAGGGGCTTTCTTT	CASRRPGDTGAFF
TRBV19	TRBD2	TRBJ2-1	once	TGTGCCAGTAGTATCCCTAGCGGGAGCCCCAATGAGCAGTTCTTC	CASSIPSGSPNEQFF
TRBV11-1	TRBD2	TRBJ2-3	once	TGTGCCAGCAGCCCAGAAGCGGGGGGCACAGATACGCAGTATTTT	CASSPEAGGTDTQYF
TRBV28	TRBD1	TRBJ1-5	-	TGTGCCAGCAGTTTTATGGGACAGTCGAATCAGCCCCAGCATTTT	CASSFMGQSNQPQHF